The present TCR beta chain was sequenced within a study of CD8+ T cells in alopecia areata (dated by TCRdb to the late 2010s). Context from the whole study: Treated patients were enrolled in an open-label pilot trial of oral tofacitinib, 5 to 10 mg twice daily, for moderate-to-severe alopecia areata. Amplification of TCRbeta CDR3 regions was done by immunoSEQ multiplex PCR using 35 Vbeta forward primers and 13 Jbeta reverse primers. In humans, TCRbeta sequencing was performed on scalp tissue and on sorted CD4+ and CD8+ peripheral blood T cells from healthy controls and from patients with patchy or totalis/universalis alopecia areata. The study used high-throughput TCRbeta sequencing to examine T cell clonal expansion in alopecia areata, in both the C3H/HeJ mouse model and human patients. Patients on tofacitinib were biopsied at baseline and after 4 and 24 weeks of treatment, and several of the patients also had a later scalp biopsy. RNA came from the PAXgene miRNA kit for fixed scalp, the miRNeasy kit for PBMCs, and the RNeasy kit for mouse skin. Patients stayed on tofacitinib for 6 to 18 months and then had 6 months of follow-up off drug so that delayed response and recurrence could be assessed. For the treated patients, the SALT score, which quantifies what percentage of scalp surface area is affected, served as the measure of disease severity. Clonality in the scalp was compared among normal scalp (n=4), patchy alopecia areata scalp (n=8), and alopecia totalis/universalis scalp (n=8). What the work shows at the level of the full study, not this receptor alone: Compared with normal scalp, lesional scalp had higher clonality and more expanded CD8+ clones, particularly in alopecia totalis/universalis, a pattern that suggests antigenic drive. The treated cohort was small, with a single nonresponder, so links between baseline CD8+ expansion and response need larger studies. Resident alphabeta T cells in normal human skin are also sequenced, complicating scalp TCR repertoire analysis, unlike mouse skin dominated by gammadelta T cells. TCR sequences shared between patients were less clear than in mice, possibly partly because of HLA diversity in the patient population. Scalp clonality and the number of expanded CD8+ clones among the top 100 scalp clones were significantly decreased by tofacitinib. During tofacitinib treatment, many expanded lesional clones stuck around in both scalp and blood, and this persistence may partly explain why relapse happens after treatment is stopped.

Points on this clone: Its target antigen remains unknown. Nothing much larger sits one base from this clone, and base qualities are not available.

The time point label here, explained by the study, means: roughly 24 weeks on oral tofacitinib. Interpreted using the paper, the treatment or condition label stands for: oral pan-JAK inhibitor, 5-10 mg twice daily. Peripheral blood and lesional scalp punch biopsies were obtained from patients with alopecia areata. PBMCs were isolated by density centrifugation and stained for CD3, CD4 and CD8, and CD4+ and CD8+ T cells were sorted on a FACSAria. CDR1 is given as SGHDT and CDR2 as YYEEEE, both from the germline V gene. The CDR3 holds 16 amino acids from the cysteine to the phenylalanine. The only DNA kept is the CDR3, 48 bases in frame from the first base. Relative to germline, V is missing 2 bases and J is missing 1 base, with 2 bases of the junction outside any gene match. The method was the immunoSEQ multiplex PCR assay. RNA was extracted from all samples and reverse transcribed into cDNA, which served as template for TCR sequencing. First-strand cDNA was synthesized with SuperScript III using a 2:1 mix of oligo-dT and random hexamers. Amplification bias was assessed with a synthetic immune receptor repertoire, and residual bias was removed computationally. The original pipeline was this. Raw reads were preprocessed to remove errors, and CDR3 was defined by IMGT conventions from the conserved cysteine to phenylalanine. To get clonality, Shannon entropy was normalized by log2 of the number of productive unique TCRs and the result was subtracted from 1. CD4 or CD8 identity of scalp clones was inferred by cross-referencing scalp TCRbeta sequences with sorted blood CD4 and CD8 repertoires. TCRdb holds this immuneACCESS table with in-frame rearrangements only. Some clones are missing; in checked studies, unresolved V genes explain under half, and the rest has no known cause. That table gives V, J and clone size, and the DNA gave D and trimming. The sample data list 150,000 to 200,000 clones, and roughly 64% of these were observed just once. 10% to 15% of the sample belongs to the ten largest clones.

The specimen comprised CD8+ T cells sorted from blood, sampled at week 24, from a patient treated with tofacitinib. The sequence came from a human donor with alopecia areata. The V and J genes are TRBV5-6 and TRBJ2-2; TRBD2 matches 10 bases in the middle. CDR3 protein: CASSLRLAGNTGELFF. The DNA sequence follows: TGTGCCAGCAGCTTAAGACTAGCGGGGAACACCGGGGAGCTGTTTTTT.